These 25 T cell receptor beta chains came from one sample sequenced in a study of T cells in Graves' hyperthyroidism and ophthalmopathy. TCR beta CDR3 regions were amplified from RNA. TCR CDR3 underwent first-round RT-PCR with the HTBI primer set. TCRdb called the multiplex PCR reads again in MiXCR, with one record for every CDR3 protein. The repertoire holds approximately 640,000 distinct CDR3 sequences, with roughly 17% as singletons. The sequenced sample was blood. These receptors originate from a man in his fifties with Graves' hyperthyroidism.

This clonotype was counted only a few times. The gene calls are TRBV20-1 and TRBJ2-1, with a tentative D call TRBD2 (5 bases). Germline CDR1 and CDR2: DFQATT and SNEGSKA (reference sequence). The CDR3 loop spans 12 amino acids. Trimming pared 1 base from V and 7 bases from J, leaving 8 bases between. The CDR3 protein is CSARADSNEQFF. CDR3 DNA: TGCAGTGCTAGAGCGGACTCGAATGAGCAGTTCTTC.

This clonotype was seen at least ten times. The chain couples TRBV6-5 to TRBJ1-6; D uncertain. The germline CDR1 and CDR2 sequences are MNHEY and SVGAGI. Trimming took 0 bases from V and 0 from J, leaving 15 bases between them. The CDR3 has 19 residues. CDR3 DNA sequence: TGTGCCAGCAGTTACTCTGTAGCAAACAGCGACTCCTATAATTCACCCCTCCACTTT. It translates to CASSYSVANSDSYNSPLHF.

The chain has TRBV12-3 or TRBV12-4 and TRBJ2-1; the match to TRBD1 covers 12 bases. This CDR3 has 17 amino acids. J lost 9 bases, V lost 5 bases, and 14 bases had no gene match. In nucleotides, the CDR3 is TGTGCCAGCAGTCCCCTCGAGGGACAGGGGGCTCGGATTGAGCAGTTCTTC. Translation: CASSPLEGQGARIEQFF.

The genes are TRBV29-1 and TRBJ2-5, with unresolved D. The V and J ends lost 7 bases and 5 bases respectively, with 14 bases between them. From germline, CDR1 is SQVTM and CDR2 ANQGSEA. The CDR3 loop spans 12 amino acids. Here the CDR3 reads CSASKRRETQYF. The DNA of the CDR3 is TGCAGCGCATCCAAGCGACGGGAGACCCAGTACTTC.

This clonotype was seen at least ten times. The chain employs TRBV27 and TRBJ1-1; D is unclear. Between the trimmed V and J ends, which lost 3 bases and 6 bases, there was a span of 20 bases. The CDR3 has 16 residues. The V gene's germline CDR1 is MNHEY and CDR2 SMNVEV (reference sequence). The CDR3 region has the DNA TGTGCCAGCAGTTTGTTGACACCGCCTCTGACGGCTGAAGCTTTCTTT. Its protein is CASSLLTPPLTAEAFF.

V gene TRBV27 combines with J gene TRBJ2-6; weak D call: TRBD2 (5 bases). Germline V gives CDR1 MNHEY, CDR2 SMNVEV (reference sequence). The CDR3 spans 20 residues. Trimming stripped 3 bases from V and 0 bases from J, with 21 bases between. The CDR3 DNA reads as TGTGCCAGCAGTTTGCTCCCCCCCGCGGGCTTCGGCTCTGGGGCCAACGTCCTGACTTTC. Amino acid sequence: CASSLLPPAGFGSGANVLTF.

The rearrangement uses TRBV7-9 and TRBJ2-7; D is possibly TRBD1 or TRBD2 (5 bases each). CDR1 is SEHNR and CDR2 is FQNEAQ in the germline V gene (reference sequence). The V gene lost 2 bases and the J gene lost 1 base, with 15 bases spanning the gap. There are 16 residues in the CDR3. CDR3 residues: CASSLPGVRGSYEQYF. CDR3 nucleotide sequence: TGTGCCAGCAGCTTACCCGGAGTGAGGGGTTCCTACGAGCAGTACTTC.

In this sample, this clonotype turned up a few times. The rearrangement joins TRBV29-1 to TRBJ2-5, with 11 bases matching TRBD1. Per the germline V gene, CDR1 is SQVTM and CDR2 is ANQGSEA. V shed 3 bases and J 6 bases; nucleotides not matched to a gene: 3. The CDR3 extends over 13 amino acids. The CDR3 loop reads CSVDGTGGKTQYF. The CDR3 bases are TGCAGCGTTGACGGGACAGGGGGGAAGACCCAGTACTTC.

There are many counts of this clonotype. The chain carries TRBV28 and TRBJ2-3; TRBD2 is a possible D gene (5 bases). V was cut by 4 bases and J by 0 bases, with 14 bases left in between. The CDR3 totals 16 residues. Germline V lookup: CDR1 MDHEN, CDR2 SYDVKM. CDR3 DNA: TGTGCCAGCAGTTCCGCTAGCTCCCTTAGCACAGATACGCAGTATTTT. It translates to CASSSASSLSTDTQYF. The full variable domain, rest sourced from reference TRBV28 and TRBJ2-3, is DVKVTQSSRYLVKRTGEKVFLECVQDMDHENMFWYRQDPGLGLRLIYFSYDVKMKEKGDIPEGYSVSREKKERFSLILESASTNQTSMYLCASSSASSLSTDTQYFGPGTRLTVL.

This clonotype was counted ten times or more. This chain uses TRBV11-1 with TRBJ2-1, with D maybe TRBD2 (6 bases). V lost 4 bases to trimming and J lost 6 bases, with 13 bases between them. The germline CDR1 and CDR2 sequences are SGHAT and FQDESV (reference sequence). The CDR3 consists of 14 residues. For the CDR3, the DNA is TGTGCCAGCAGCTGGTTCGAGGGAGGCAATGAGCAGTTCTTC. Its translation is CASSWFEGGNEQFF. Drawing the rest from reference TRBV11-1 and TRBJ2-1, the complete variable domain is EAEVAQSPRYKITEKSQAVAFWCDPISGHATLYWYRQILGQGPELLVQFQDESVVDDSQLPKDRFSAERLKGVDSTLKIQPAELGDSAMYLCASSWFEGGNEQFFGPGTRLTVL.

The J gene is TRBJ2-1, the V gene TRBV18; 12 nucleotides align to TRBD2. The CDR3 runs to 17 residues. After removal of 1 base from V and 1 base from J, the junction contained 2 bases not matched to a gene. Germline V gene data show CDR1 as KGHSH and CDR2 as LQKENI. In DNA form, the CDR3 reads TGTGCCAGCTCACCACGACTAGCGGGAGTATCCTACAATGAGCAGTTCTTC. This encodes CASSPRLAGVSYNEQFF.

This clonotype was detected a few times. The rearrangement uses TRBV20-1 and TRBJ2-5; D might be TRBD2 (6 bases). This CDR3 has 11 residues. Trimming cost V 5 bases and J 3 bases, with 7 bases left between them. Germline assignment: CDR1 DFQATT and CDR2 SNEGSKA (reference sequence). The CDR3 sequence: CSAREKETQYF. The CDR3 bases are TGCAGTGCTCGGGAGAAAGAGACCCAGTACTTC.

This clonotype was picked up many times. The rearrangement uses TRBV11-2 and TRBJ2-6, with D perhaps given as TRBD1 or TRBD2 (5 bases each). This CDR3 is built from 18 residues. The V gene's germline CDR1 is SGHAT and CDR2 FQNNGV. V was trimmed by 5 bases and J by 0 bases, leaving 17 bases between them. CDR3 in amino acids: CASSPGRGLNSGANVLTF. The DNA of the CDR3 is TGTGCCAGCAGCCCTGGCCGGGGCCTTAACTCTGGGGCCAACGTCCTGACTTTC.

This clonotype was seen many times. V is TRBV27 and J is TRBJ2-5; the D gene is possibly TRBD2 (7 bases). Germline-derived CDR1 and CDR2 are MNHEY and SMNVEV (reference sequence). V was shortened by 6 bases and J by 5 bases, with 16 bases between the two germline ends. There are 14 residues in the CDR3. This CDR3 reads CASSLRGGRETQYF. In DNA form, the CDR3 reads TGTGCCAGCAGCCTTAGGGGGGGGCGGGAGACCCAGTACTTC.

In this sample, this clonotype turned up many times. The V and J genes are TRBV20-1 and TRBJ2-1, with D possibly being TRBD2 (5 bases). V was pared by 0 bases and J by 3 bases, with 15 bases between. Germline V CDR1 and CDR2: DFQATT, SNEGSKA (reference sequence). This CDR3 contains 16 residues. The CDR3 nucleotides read TGCAGTGCTAGAGAGCTAGCCTCCACTCGCTACAATGAGCAGTTCTTC. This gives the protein CSARELASTRYNEQFF.

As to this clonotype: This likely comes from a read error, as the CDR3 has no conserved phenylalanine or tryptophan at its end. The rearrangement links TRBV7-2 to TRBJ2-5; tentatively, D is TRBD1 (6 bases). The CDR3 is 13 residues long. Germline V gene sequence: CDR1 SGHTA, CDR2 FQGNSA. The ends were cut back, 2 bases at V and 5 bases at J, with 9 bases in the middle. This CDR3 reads CASSLSQGETQYL. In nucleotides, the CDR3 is TGTGCCAGCAGCTTAAGTCAGGGGGAGACCCAGTACCTC.

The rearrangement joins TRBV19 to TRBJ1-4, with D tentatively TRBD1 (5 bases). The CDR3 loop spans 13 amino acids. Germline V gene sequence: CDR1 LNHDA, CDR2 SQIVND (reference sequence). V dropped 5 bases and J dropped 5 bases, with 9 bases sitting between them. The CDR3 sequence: CASSARQNEKLFF. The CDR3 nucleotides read TGTGCCAGTAGTGCCCGACAGAATGAAAAACTGTTTTTT.

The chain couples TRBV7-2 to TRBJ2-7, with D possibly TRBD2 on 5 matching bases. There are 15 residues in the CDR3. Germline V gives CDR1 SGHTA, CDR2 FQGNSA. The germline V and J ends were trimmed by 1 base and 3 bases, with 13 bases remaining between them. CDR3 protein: CASSLVARDFYEQYF. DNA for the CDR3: TGTGCCAGCAGCTTAGTAGCGAGAGATTTCTACGAGCAGTACTTC.

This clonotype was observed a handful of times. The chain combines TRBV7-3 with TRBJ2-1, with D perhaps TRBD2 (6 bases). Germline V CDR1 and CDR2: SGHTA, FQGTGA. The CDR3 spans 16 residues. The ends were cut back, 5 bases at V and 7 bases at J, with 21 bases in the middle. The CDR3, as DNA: TGTGCCAGCAGCCCACGCCTGTCGGGACTGCAAAATGAGCAGTTCTTC. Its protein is CASSPRLSGLQNEQFF.

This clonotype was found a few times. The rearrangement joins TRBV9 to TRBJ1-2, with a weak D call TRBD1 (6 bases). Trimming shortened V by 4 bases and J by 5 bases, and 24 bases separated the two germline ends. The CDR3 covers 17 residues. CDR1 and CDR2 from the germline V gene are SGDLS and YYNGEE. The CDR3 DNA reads TGTGCCAGCAGCTCATACTCAGGACAGTTACCGCTATATGGCTACACCTTC. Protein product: CASSSYSGQLPLYGYTF. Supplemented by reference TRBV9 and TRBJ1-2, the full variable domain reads DSGVTQTPKHLITATGQRVTLRCSPRSGDLSVYWYQQSLDQGLQFLIQYYNGEERAKGNILERFSAQQFPDLHSELNLSSLELGDSALYFCASSSYSGQLPLYGYTFGSGTRLTVV.

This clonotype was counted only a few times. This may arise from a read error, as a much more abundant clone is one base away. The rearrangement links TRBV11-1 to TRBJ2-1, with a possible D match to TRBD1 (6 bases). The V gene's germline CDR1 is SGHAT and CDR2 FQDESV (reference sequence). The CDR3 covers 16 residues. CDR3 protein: CVSSLGPDRIYNEQFF. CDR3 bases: TGTGTCAGCAGCTTAGGCCCCGACAGGATCTACAATGAGCAGTTCTTC.

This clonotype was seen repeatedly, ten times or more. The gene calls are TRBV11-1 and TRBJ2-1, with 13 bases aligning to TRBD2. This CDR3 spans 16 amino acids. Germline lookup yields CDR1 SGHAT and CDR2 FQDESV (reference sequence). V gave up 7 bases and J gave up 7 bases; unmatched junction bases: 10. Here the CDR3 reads CASNPSGTSGVNEQFF. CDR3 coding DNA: TGTGCCAGCAACCCTTCCGGGACTAGCGGGGTAAATGAGCAGTTCTTC. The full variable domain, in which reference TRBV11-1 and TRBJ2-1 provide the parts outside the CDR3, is EAEVAQSPRYKITEKSQAVAFWCDPISGHATLYWYRQILGQGPELLVQFQDESVVDDSQLPKDRFSAERLKGVDSTLKIQPAELGDSAMYLCASNPSGTSGVNEQFFGPGTRLTVL.

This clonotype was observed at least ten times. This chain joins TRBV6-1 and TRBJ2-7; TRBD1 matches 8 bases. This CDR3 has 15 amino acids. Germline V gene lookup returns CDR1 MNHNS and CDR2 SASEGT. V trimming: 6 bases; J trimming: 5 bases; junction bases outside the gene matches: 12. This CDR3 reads CASSRAGTGINEQYF. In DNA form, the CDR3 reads TGTGCCAGCAGCAGGGCCGGGACAGGTATCAACGAGCAGTACTTC.

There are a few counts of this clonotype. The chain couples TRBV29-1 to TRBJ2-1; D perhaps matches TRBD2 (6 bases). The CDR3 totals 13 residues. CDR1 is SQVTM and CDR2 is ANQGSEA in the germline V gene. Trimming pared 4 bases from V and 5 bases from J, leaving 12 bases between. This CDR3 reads CSVGRDLNNEQFF. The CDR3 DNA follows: TGCAGCGTTGGTAGGGACTTGAACAATGAGCAGTTCTTC.

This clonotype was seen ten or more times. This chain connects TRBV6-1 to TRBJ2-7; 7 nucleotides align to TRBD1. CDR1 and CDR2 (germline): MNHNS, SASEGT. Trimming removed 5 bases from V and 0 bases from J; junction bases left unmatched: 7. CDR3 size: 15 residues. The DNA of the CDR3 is TGTGCCAGCAGTACGGGGACAGCCATCTCCTACGAGCAGTACTTC. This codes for CASSTGTAISYEQYF.